The TCR beta chain described here comes from a study of chemoradiotherapy in HPV16-positive cancers. General study points: Candidate HPV-specific clones and E7-related TCR motifs grew in tumor during treatment.

This table comes from immunoSEQ multiplex PCR, and its TCRdb copy is limited to in-frame clones, with some not included. The sample holds about 23,000 clones, over 75% seen once. For this clone: Its antigen is not known.

Sequenced material: blood, taken from a patient who underwent chemoradiotherapy. The origin of this receptor is a human donor with HPV-associated anogenital cancer.

This CDR3 is CASSLNVDRVDGYTF. CDR3 nucleotide sequence: TGTGCCAGCAGTTTAAACGTCGACAGGGTGGATGGCTACACCTTC. The chain combines TRBV27 with TRBJ1-2; 7 nucleotides agree with TRBD1. The CDR3 runs 15 residues. Germline trimming cut 2 bases from V and 6 bases from J; bases unmatched to any gene: 9. Per the germline V gene, CDR1 is MNHEY and CDR2 is SMNVEV (reference sequence).